This T cell receptor beta chain was recorded in a study of shared clonotypes between healthy human individuals. Study-wide findings and caveats: A few donors showed sharing of approximately 5% of naive CD4 clonotypes.

In regard to this clone: Its antigen is not identified.

Terminally differentiated effector memory CD45RA+ cells were left out of the naive CD8 fraction, which was CD45RO-negative and positively selected for CCR7. Trimming removed 0 bases at V and 2 bases at J, with 8 bases between. There are 15 residues in the CDR3. CDR1 and CDR2 from the germline V gene are MNHEY and SMNVEV (reference sequence). Sequencing used immunoSEQ multiplex PCR; TCRdb keeps in-frame clones, though not all of them. In the table there are some 2,100,000 clones, just over 90% of which are singletons. The clonotype was recovered from a young man in good health. Some clones in this sample may be carry-over from other donors' samples. The chain links TRBV27 to TRBJ2-1; D not certain. Sequencing was done on a sample of naive CD8+ T cells from PBMCs. DNA for the CDR3: TGTGCCAGCAGTTTATCTGGCCCTCCCTACAATGAGCAGTTCTTC. As protein: CASSLSGPPYNEQFF.